This TCR beta chain was profiled in a study of T cells in localized non-small cell lung cancer. Study observations and caveats: Higher blood T cell density tracked longer overall survival. Uninvolved adjacent lung had the highest recorded T cell clonality, with tumor below it. Appearance in adjacent lung was seen for a median around 55 of the top 100 tumor clones. Heterogeneity cannot be ruled out, as sequencing used one tumor region only.

CDR1 and CDR2 (germline): MNHEY, SMNVEV (reference sequence). Trimming removed 6 bases at V and 4 bases at J, with 13 bases between. The CDR3 has 13 residues. TCRdb keeps only in-frame clones here, not all; method: immunoSEQ multiplex PCR. The top ten hold 15% of the sample, which has about 91,000 clones, roughly 87% seen once. Comments on this clone: Antigen: not known.

The input for sequencing was peripheral blood, taken before any cancer treatment. The sequence was obtained from a man between 40 and 75 years old with stage I squamous cell lung carcinoma. V and J are TRBV27 and TRBJ2-7; D is undetermined. CDR3 in amino acids: CASSFRRDYEQYF. CDR3 nucleotides: TGTGCCAGCAGCTTCCGACGCGATTACGAGCAGTACTTC.